Presented here are 10 T cell receptor beta chains from one specimen sequenced in a study of cytomegalovirus exposure and HLA in healthy donors. PCR used 60 Vbeta primers and 13 Jbeta primers. Here immunoSEQ multiplex PCR was the method, and the copy in TCRdb shows in-frame clones only, minus some. The repertoire holds about 120,000 clones, about 80% seen once, with about 12% in the top ten. Sequencing was done on a sample of PBMCs. Receptors were obtained from a woman aged 40 to 50 in good health and CMV-seropositive.

V gene TRBV5-4 combines with J gene TRBJ2-7, with a possible D match to TRBD1 (5 bases). V lost 0 bases and J 6 bases, leaving 13 bases between the germline ends. Germline V gene sequence: CDR1 SGHNT, CDR2 YYREEE (reference sequence). This CDR3 has 14 amino acids. Written as DNA, the CDR3 is TGTGCCAGCAGCTTGGCCTACGACAGTGGCGAGCAGTACTTC. It translates to CASSLAYDSGEQYF.

The V call is TRBV7-3, the J call TRBJ2-3; D gene unclear. Trimming left V 1 base short and J 0 bases short, with 5 bases between. Germline CDR1 is SGHTA and CDR2 is FQGTGA. The CDR3 totals 14 residues. CDR3 amino acids: CASSLSPSTDTQYF. CDR3 DNA sequence: TGTGCCAGCAGCTTAAGTCCTAGCACAGATACGCAGTATTTT. The variable domain in full, completed from reference TRBV7-3 and TRBJ2-3, reads GAGVSQTPSNKVTEKGKYVELRCDPISGHTALYWYRQSLGQGPEFLIYFQGTGAADDSGLPNDRFFAVRPEGSVSTLKIQRTERGDSAVYLCASSLSPSTDTQYFGPGTRLTVL.

The chain joins TRBV19 to TRBJ1-6; 7 positions agree with TRBD1. This CDR3 region has 15 residues. The V segment lost 1 base and the J segment 9 bases; nucleotides outside the gene matches: 6. Germline assignment: CDR1 LNHDA and CDR2 SQIVND (reference sequence). CDR3 region: CASSIATGVGSPLHF. The CDR3 coding sequence is TGTGCCAGTAGTATAGCCACAGGGGTTGGTTCACCCCTCCACTTT.

This chain uses TRBV6-6 with TRBJ1-4; no clear D. Trimming removed 6 bases at V and 2 bases at J, with 13 bases between. The germline CDR1 and CDR2 sequences are MNHNY and SVGAGI (reference sequence). The CDR3 runs 15 residues. CDR3 protein: CASRDGGPTNEKLFF. CDR3 nucleotides: TGTGCCAGCAGGGACGGAGGGCCGACTAATGAAAAACTGTTTTTT.

CDR3 coding DNA: TGTGCCAGCAGTCCGTCGACAGGCAATCAGCCCCAGCATTTT. Amino acid sequence: CASSPSTGNQPQHF. V usage is TRBV2 and J usage is TRBJ1-5; the D gene is possibly TRBD1 (5 bases). V was clipped by 5 bases and J by 2 bases, with 10 bases between them. Germline CDR1 and CDR2: SNHLY and FYNNEI. This CDR3 spans 14 amino acids.

This clone was observed a single time. Other DNA sequences within the sample encode an identical CDR3. This chain links TRBV5-4 with TRBJ1-2; 7 bases agree with TRBD1. Germline CDR1 and CDR2: SGHNT and YYREEE (reference sequence). With V trimmed by 4 bases and J by 2 bases, 2 bases remained unmatched. The CDR3 is 13 residues long. CDR3 sequence reads: CASSPDRNYGYTF. The CDR3 DNA reads TGTGCCAGCAGCCCGGACAGGAACTATGGCTACACCTTC.

In nucleotides, the CDR3 is TGTGCCATCAGTCCGGGACTAGACGGGGGCAACAGGCAGTTCTTC. Translation: CAISPGLDGGNRQFF. The genes are TRBV10-3 and TRBJ2-1; 8 bases align to TRBD2. The CDR3 has 15 residues. Trimming cost V 5 bases and J 12 bases; bases outside gene matches: 15. The germline gives CDR1 ENHRY, CDR2 SYGVKD.

This clone was seen only a few times. The chain links TRBV7-9 to TRBJ2-7, with a possible D match to TRBD1 (6 bases). CDR3 length: 13 amino acids. Trimming removed 1 base at V and 5 bases at J, with 9 bases between. CDR1 is SEHNR, CDR2 FQNEAQ, per germline (reference sequence). CDR3 DNA sequence: TGTGCCAGCAGCTTAGGAGGGGGAAACGAGCAGTACTTC. This gives the protein CASSLGGGNEQYF.

The chain has TRBV4-1 and TRBJ2-7; TRBD2 aligns across 9 bases. The V gene's germline CDR1 is MGHRA and CDR2 YSYEKL. The V gene end was trimmed by 1 base and the J gene end by 4 bases; junction bases not matched to a gene: 11. The CDR3 is made up of 17 amino acids. The CDR3 DNA reads as TGCGCCAGCAGCCAAGGTGGCGTTGCGGGGGGGAGGTACGAGCAGTACTTC. Its protein product is CASSQGGVAGGRYEQYF.

This chain links TRBV7-8 with TRBJ2-5; TRBD1 aligns across 8 bases. The germline CDR1 and CDR2 sequences are SGHVS and FQNEAQ. V was pared by 4 bases and J by 3 bases, with 10 bases of the junction left unmatched. The CDR3 is 16 residues long. The CDR3 spells CASSSWDRTPEETQYF. The CDR3 DNA reads as TGTGCCAGCAGCTCATGGGACAGGACGCCGGAAGAGACCCAGTACTTC.